The 21 T cell receptor beta chains in this list originate from one sample, sequenced in a study of OX40 agonist ivuxolimab in advanced cancers. Assay: immunoSEQ multiplex PCR; the TCRdb copy retains only in-frame clones and omits some. The sample includes 87,000 or so clones, around 85% of them seen just once. The sequences come from CD4+ or CD8+ T cells sorted from blood, collected in a trial of the OX40 agonist ivuxolimab. Source of these receptors: an adult with an advanced solid tumor such as melanoma, head and neck, liver or kidney cancer.

The chain employs TRBV7-9 and TRBJ1-3; no reliable D call. Germline V gene sequence: CDR1 SEHNR, CDR2 FQNEAQ (reference sequence). Trimming stripped 6 bases from V and 10 bases from J, with 19 bases between. CDR3 length: 14 amino acids. The CDR3 loop reads CASSPGGLGGTIYF. In DNA form, the CDR3 reads TGTGCCAGCAGTCCAGGTGGGCTCGGAGGTACCATATATTTT.

This chain links TRBV2 with TRBJ1-5, with D hard to call. The V end was cut by 2 bases, the J end by 3 bases, with 5 bases between. The CDR3 consists of 13 residues. Germline V gene sequence: CDR1 SNHLY, CDR2 FYNNEI. The CDR3 sequence: CASSENPNQPQHF. For the CDR3, the DNA is TGTGCCAGCAGTGAAAACCCCAATCAGCCCCAGCATTTT. Full variable domain (outside the CDR3, taken from reference TRBV2 and TRBJ1-5): EPEVTQTPSHQVTQMGQEVILRCVPISNHLYFYWYRQILGQKVEFLVSFYNNEISEKSEIFDDQFSVERPDGSNFTLKIRSTKLEDSAMYFCASSENPNQPQHFGDGTRLSIL.

This clone was seen only once. This chain uses TRBV19 with TRBJ2-7, with D hard to call. Per germline, CDR1 LNHDA and CDR2 SQIVND (reference sequence). Trimming took 4 bases from V and 0 from J, leaving 19 bases between them. This CDR3 spans 17 amino acids. DNA for the CDR3: TGTGCCAGTAGTAGCCAGGCGACGCTTCATGTCTCCTACGAGCAGTACTTC. It encodes CASSSQATLHVSYEQYF.

The chain carries TRBV11-3 and TRBJ2-3, with no clear D. CDR1 is SGHNT and CDR2 is YENEEA in the germline V gene. V lost 1 base and J 6 bases, leaving 8 bases between the germline ends. This CDR3 is 13 amino acids long. CDR3 coding DNA: TGTGCCAGCAGCTTAGGACGGGTGGATACGCAGTATTTT. Residues: CASSLGRVDTQYF.

This clone was seen more than once but under ten times. The rearrangement links TRBV5-1 to TRBJ1-4; D remains ambiguous. Germline V gene data show CDR1 as SGHRS and CDR2 as YFSETQ. Trimming took off 4 bases at V and 8 bases at J, with 9 bases between the two ends. The CDR3 contains 12 residues. This CDR3 reads CASSDQTEKLFF. CDR3 nucleotides: TGCGCCAGCAGCGACCAGACCGAAAAACTGTTTTTT.

The chain employs TRBV4-1 and TRBJ2-7, with D possibly matching TRBD1 (6 bases). The CDR3 sequence is 13 residues long. V lost 4 bases to trimming and J lost 6 bases, with 13 bases between them. Per germline, CDR1 MGHRA and CDR2 YSYEKL. In nucleotides, the CDR3 is TGCGCCAGCAGCCTTTTCAGGGGTGGCGAGCAGTACTTC. Translating it yields CASSLFRGGEQYF.

The J gene is TRBJ2-3, the V gene TRBV7-6; D unresolved. Per the germline V gene, CDR1 is SGHVS and CDR2 is FNYEAQ. Trimming left V 1 base short and J 2 bases short, with 4 bases between. The CDR3 loop spans 13 amino acids. CDR3 sequence (DNA): TGTGCCAGCAGCTTAGATATCACAGATACGCAGTATTTT. It translates to CASSLDITDTQYF.

The chain has TRBV10-3 and TRBJ2-3, with 7 bases that match TRBD1. This CDR3 is built from 17 residues. Germline CDR1 and CDR2: ENHRY and SYGVKD. V gave up 11 bases and J gave up 4 bases; unmatched junction bases: 21. The DNA for the CDR3 is TGTGCCTCCCGGGCAGGGGGAGTAGGCGGAGTAGCAGATACGCAGTATTTT. Translated, it gives CASRAGGVGGVADTQYF.

This clone appeared a few times. The chain joins TRBV4-3 to TRBJ1-4, with TRBD1 matching over 11 bases. V trimming: 1 base; J trimming: 7 bases; junction bases outside the gene matches: 5. This CDR3 has 16 residues. Per the germline V gene, CDR1 is LGHNA and CDR2 is YSLEER. This CDR3 is CASSQATGTGGEKLFF. CDR3 bases: TGCGCCAGCAGCCAAGCGACCGGGACAGGGGGTGAAAAACTGTTTTTT.

The chain uses TRBV27 and TRBJ1-5; D not certain. Germline V gene data show CDR1 as MNHEY and CDR2 as SMNVEV (reference sequence). Deletions cut 4 bases from V and 0 bases from J, with 7 bases between. The CDR3 has 14 amino acids. In DNA, the CDR3 is TGTGCCAGCAGTTCCTATTATAGCAATCAGCCCCAGCATTTT. Translated: CASSSYYSNQPQHF.

The chain employs TRBV19 and TRBJ2-7; D could derive from TRBD1 or TRBD2 (5 bases each). Germline V CDR1 and CDR2: LNHDA, SQIVND (reference sequence). Trimming shortened V by 7 bases and J by 0 bases, and 19 bases separated the two germline ends. The length of the CDR3 is 16 residues. The CDR3 loop reads CASTPEGRGASYEQYF. In nucleotides, the CDR3 is TGTGCCAGTACTCCAGAGGGGCGCGGAGCCTCCTACGAGCAGTACTTC.

The gene calls are TRBV4-2 and TRBJ1-1, with 9 bases identical to TRBD1. This CDR3 comprises 16 residues. Losses at the gene ends were 3 bases for V and 1 base for J; bases not matched to a gene: 6. The germline V gene has CDR1 LGHNA and CDR2 YNFKEQ. CDR3 amino acids: CASSQAGTGSNTEAFF. The CDR3 DNA is TGTGCCAGCAGCCAGGCCGGGACAGGGTCGAACACTGAAGCTTTCTTT.

This chain connects TRBV18 to TRBJ2-6, with 7 bases lining up with TRBD1. Per germline, CDR1 KGHSH and CDR2 LQKENI. The CDR3 has 16 amino acids. V dropped 3 bases and J dropped 0; count of bases not matched to a gene: 2. The CDR3 DNA reads as TGTGCCAGCTCACCGACAGGGCACTCTGGGGCCAACGTCCTGACTTTC. It translates to CASSPTGHSGANVLTF.

This chain uses TRBV7-3 with TRBJ2-7; D is perhaps TRBD1 (6 bases). This CDR3 has 11 amino acids. V lost 3 bases and J lost 9, with 9 bases in between. CDR1 and CDR2 (germline): SGHTA, FQGTGA. The CDR3 bases are TGTGCCAGCAGCTTTGACAGGCTGCAGTACTTC. This sequence encodes CASSFDRLQYF.

This chain links TRBV28 with TRBJ2-7; D is perhaps TRBD1 or TRBD2 (5 bases each). Trimming took off 3 bases at V and 1 base at J, with 10 bases between the two ends. The V gene's germline CDR1 is MDHEN and CDR2 SYDVKM. CDR3 length: 14 amino acids. CDR3 nucleotides: TGTGCCAGCAGTTTGGTAGAGGGGTCCTACGAGCAGTACTTC. It translates to CASSLVEGSYEQYF.

This clone was recorded a few times. The genes are TRBV11-2 and TRBJ2-7; 8 bases fit TRBD1. Unmatched junction bases numbered 0, after V lost 1 base and J lost 1 base. Germline V gene lookup returns CDR1 SGHAT and CDR2 FQNNGV. CDR3 length: 14 amino acids. The chain's CDR3 is CASSLGTGSYEQYF. The CDR3 DNA reads as TGTGCCAGCAGCTTAGGGACAGGGTCCTACGAGCAGTACTTC.

The genes are TRBV28 and TRBJ1-2; D uncertain. V was trimmed by 6 bases and J by 7 bases, leaving 6 bases between them. In germline, CDR1 is MDHEN, CDR2 SYDVKM. There are 10 residues in the CDR3. CDR3: CASSRTGYTF. The CDR3 DNA reads as TGTGCCAGCAGCCGGACTGGCTACACCTTC.

This chain joins TRBV7-2 and TRBJ2-3; 10 nucleotides align to TRBD2. Germline assignment: CDR1 SGHTA and CDR2 FQGNSA. The V segment lost 5 bases and the J segment 5 bases; nucleotides outside the gene matches: 10. The CDR3 is made up of 16 amino acids. DNA for the CDR3: TGTGCCAGCAGCCACCGAGCGGGAGGGCCGAGAGATACGCAGTATTTT. It is translated as CASSHRAGGPRDTQYF.

The chain employs TRBV7-9 and TRBJ2-2; 9 bases fit TRBD2. V shed 5 bases, J shed 7 bases, and the junction held 11 bases outside the gene matches. The CDR3 has 16 residues. Germline V gene lookup returns CDR1 SEHNR and CDR2 FQNEAQ (reference sequence). The CDR3 region has the DNA TGTGCCAGCAGCCCTCTAGCGGGGATTACAGACGGGGAGCTGTTTTTT. Translating it yields CASSPLAGITDGELFF.

V and J are TRBV6-1 and TRBJ2-5; D not certain. The germline V gene has CDR1 MNHNS and CDR2 SASEGT. Trimming removed 2 bases from V and 5 bases from J, with 9 bases in between. The CDR3 is 13 amino acids. Here the CDR3 reads CASSEIILETQYF. The CDR3 nucleotides are TGTGCCAGCAGTGAAATTATATTGGAGACCCAGTACTTC.

This clone was counted a single time. The gene calls are TRBV30 and TRBJ1-2; no clear D gene. Germline V gene data show CDR1 as GTSNPN and CDR2 as SVGIG (reference sequence). V lost 7 bases and J 4 bases, leaving 13 bases between the germline ends. The CDR3 loop spans 12 amino acids. CDR3 DNA sequence: TGTGCCTACCCGTCCCTCAGCTATGGCTACACCTTC. It encodes CAYPSLSYGYTF. Variable domain in full (rest from reference TRBV30 and TRBJ1-2): SQTIHQWPATLVQPVGSPLSLECTVEGTSNPNLYWYRQAAGRGLQLLFYSVGIGQISSEVPQNLSASRPQDRQFILSSKKLLLSDSGFYLCAYPSLSYGYTFGSGTRLTVV.